The rows below give T cell receptor beta chains drawn from one sample of a study of Ad26.COV2.S vaccination and SARS-CoV-2 variants. Sequencing was performed with immunoSEQ multiplex PCR; in TCRdb, only in-frame clones are kept and a portion is missing. The table has roughly 450,000 clones, around 90% seen once. The source material was peripheral blood, sampled in a trial of Ad26.COV2.S vaccine versus placebo. The receptors originated from a person aged 18-65 years who received the Ad26.COV2.S COVID-19 vaccine or a placebo. Both conserved end residues are part of each CDR3. D genes are given only for firm matches. Some rows mark clone size as missing; the rest say once, few, many or name a class of expanded clone.

clone_size: -
j_call: TRBJ2-3
d_call: TRBD1
v_call: TRBV29-1
cdr3_nt: TGCAGCGCACCGACAGGGTCGGCAGATACGCAGTATTTT
cdr3_aa: CSAPTGSADTQYF

clone_size: -
j_call: TRBJ2-2
d_call: -
v_call: TRBV6-4
cdr3_nt: TGTGCCAGCTCTAGTTCAGCCACCGGGGAGCTGTTTTTT
cdr3_aa: CASSSSATGELFF

clone_size: -
j_call: TRBJ2-1
d_call: TRBD2
v_call: TRBV27
cdr3_nt: TGTGCCAGCAGTCCGGGGGGGGCCTATGAGCAGTTCTTC
cdr3_aa: CASSPGGAYEQFF

clone_size: once
j_call: TRBJ2-7
d_call: -
v_call: TRBV2
cdr3_nt: TGTGCCAGCAGTGGGACAGCCTACGAGCAGTACTTC
cdr3_aa: CASSGTAYEQYF

clone_size: -
j_call: TRBJ2-7
d_call: -
v_call: TRBV6-2/TRBV6-3
cdr3_nt: TGTGCCAGCAGTTATGTATCGGGAGCCTACGAGCAGTACTTC
cdr3_aa: CASSYVSGAYEQYF

clone_size: -
j_call: TRBJ1-6
d_call: TRBD1
v_call: TRBV7-2
cdr3_nt: TGTGCCAGCAGGCCGAAGACAGGGTTTGATTCACCCCTCCACTTT
cdr3_aa: CASRPKTGFDSPLHF

clone_size: -
j_call: TRBJ2-1
d_call: TRBD2
v_call: TRBV15
cdr3_nt: TGTGCCACCAGCAGCCGCGGGACTAGCGGGATGATCGAGCAGTTCTTC
cdr3_aa: CATSSRGTSGMIEQFF

clone_size: -
j_call: TRBJ2-1
d_call: TRBD2
v_call: TRBV5-1
cdr3_nt: TGCGCCAGCAGCGTGATAGCGGGGGTTAACAATGAGCAGTTCTTC
cdr3_aa: CASSVIAGVNNEQFF

clone_size: -
j_call: TRBJ1-4
d_call: TRBD1
v_call: TRBV4-1
cdr3_nt: TGCGCCAGCAGCCAAAAACCGGGACAGGGCCCGGGAAAACTGTTTTTT
cdr3_aa: CASSQKPGQGPGKLFF

clone_size: -
j_call: TRBJ1-6
d_call: -
v_call: TRBV7-8
cdr3_nt: TGTGCCAGCAGCTTAGGAGACAATTCACCCCTCCACTTT
cdr3_aa: CASSLGDNSPLHF

clone_size: -
j_call: TRBJ2-7
d_call: -
v_call: TRBV9
cdr3_nt: TGTGCCAGCAGCCGGGACCGGGGGATGTCCTACGAGCAGTACTTC
cdr3_aa: CASSRDRGMSYEQYF

clone_size: few
j_call: TRBJ2-7
d_call: TRBD2
v_call: TRBV9
cdr3_nt: TGTGCCAGCAGCGCAGGTGGAAGCGGGGGCTACGAGCAGTACTTC
cdr3_aa: CASSAGGSGGYEQYF

clone_size: -
j_call: TRBJ1-2
d_call: -
v_call: TRBV7-9
cdr3_nt: TGTGCCAGCAGCTTCGGGGGCGAGGGCTATGGCTACACCTTC
cdr3_aa: CASSFGGEGYGYTF

clone_size: -
j_call: TRBJ2-7
d_call: -
v_call: TRBV7-9
cdr3_nt: TGTGCCAGCAGCTTAGGCGCGGGTGGAGGGTACGAGCAGTACTTC
cdr3_aa: CASSLGAGGGYEQYF

clone_size: -
j_call: TRBJ1-1
d_call: TRBD1
v_call: TRBV7-8
cdr3_nt: TGTGCCAGCAGCCCCCGAACCCCCACAGGGGACACTGAAGCTTTCTTT
cdr3_aa: CASSPRTPTGDTEAFF

clone_size: -
j_call: TRBJ1-1
d_call: TRBD1
v_call: TRBV15
cdr3_nt: TGTGCCACCAGCATCGCACAGGGGATGAACACTGAAGCTTTCTTT
cdr3_aa: CATSIAQGMNTEAFF

clone_size: -
j_call: TRBJ1-4
d_call: -
v_call: TRBV18
cdr3_nt: TGTGCCAGCTCACCCGGAACAGGGAATGAAAAACTGTTTTTT
cdr3_aa: CASSPGTGNEKLFF

clone_size: -
j_call: TRBJ2-7
d_call: TRBD1
v_call: TRBV7-9
cdr3_nt: TGTGCCAGCAGCTTAGTAGGGACAGGGATTCGTGGCTACGAGCAGTACTTC
cdr3_aa: CASSLVGTGIRGYEQYF

clone_size: -
j_call: TRBJ2-7
d_call: TRBD1
v_call: TRBV30
cdr3_nt: TGTGCCTGGGACGGGACAGGGGACAGGGAGCAGTACTTC
cdr3_aa: CAWDGTGDREQYF

clone_size: -
j_call: TRBJ2-3
d_call: -
v_call: TRBV28
cdr3_nt: TGTGCCAGCATGGGCACAGATACGCAGTATTTT
cdr3_aa: CASMGTDTQYF

clone_size: -
j_call: TRBJ2-1
d_call: -
v_call: TRBV12-3/TRBV12-4
cdr3_nt: TGTGCCAGCAGTCCGGGAGACAATGAGCAGTTCTTC
cdr3_aa: CASSPGDNEQFF

clone_size: few
j_call: TRBJ1-2
d_call: -
v_call: TRBV14
cdr3_nt: TGTGCCAGCAGCCAAGTAACCCAGGGGAACTACACCTTC
cdr3_aa: CASSQVTQGNYTF

clone_size: -
j_call: TRBJ1-1
d_call: TRBD1
v_call: TRBV5-1
cdr3_nt: TGCGCCAGCAGCTCTCACCCGTGGGACAGGTTTTCGAACACTGAAGCTTTCTTT
cdr3_aa: CASSSHPWDRFSNTEAFF

clone_size: -
j_call: TRBJ2-4
d_call: TRBD2
v_call: TRBV19
cdr3_nt: TGTGCCAGTAGTATAAGCGGGATCGAGTTCATTCAGTACTTC
cdr3_aa: CASSISGIEFIQYF

clone_size: -
j_call: TRBJ2-3
d_call: TRBD2
v_call: TRBV19
cdr3_nt: TGTGCCAGTAGCAGCGGGAGGGGCACAGATACGCAGTATTTT
cdr3_aa: CASSSGRGTDTQYF

clone_size: -
j_call: TRBJ2-1
d_call: TRBD2
v_call: TRBV19
cdr3_nt: TGTGCCAGTAGCCGGACTAGCGGGACCTATTACAATGAGCAGTTCTTC
cdr3_aa: CASSRTSGTYYNEQFF

clone_size: -
j_call: TRBJ2-1
d_call: TRBD2
v_call: TRBV4-1
cdr3_nt: TGCGCCAGCAGCCAAGAGCCAAGCGGGAGAGGGACCTACAATGAGCAGTTCTTC
cdr3_aa: CASSQEPSGRGTYNEQFF

clone_size: -
j_call: TRBJ1-3
d_call: -
v_call: TRBV9
cdr3_nt: TGTGCCAGCAGCGTAGATGAGCACACCATATATTTT
cdr3_aa: CASSVDEHTIYF

clone_size: -
j_call: TRBJ2-2
d_call: -
v_call: TRBV4-3
cdr3_nt: TGCGCCAGCAGCCACCGGGGGCGACAGGACCTAACCGGGGAGCTGTTTTTT
cdr3_aa: CASSHRGRQDLTGELFF

clone_size: -
j_call: TRBJ1-3
d_call: -
v_call: TRBV3-1/TRBV3-2
cdr3_nt: TGTGCCAGCAGCCCGACAGACTCTGGAAACACCATATATTTT
cdr3_aa: CASSPTDSGNTIYF

clone_size: -
j_call: TRBJ2-3
d_call: TRBD2
v_call: TRBV6-2/TRBV6-3
cdr3_nt: TGTGCCAGCAGTTACTCTAGGACTAGCGGGAGGTGGGCAGATACGCAGTATTTT
cdr3_aa: CASSYSRTSGRWADTQYF

clone_size: -
j_call: TRBJ1-6
d_call: TRBD1
v_call: TRBV7-9
cdr3_nt: TGTGCCAGCAGCTCCAGGACAGGGGCCAATTCACCCCTCCACTTT
cdr3_aa: CASSSRTGANSPLHF

clone_size: -
j_call: TRBJ2-7
d_call: TRBD2
v_call: TRBV19
cdr3_nt: TGTGCCAGTAGTTTAATAGCGGGATCCAACGAGCAGTACTTC
cdr3_aa: CASSLIAGSNEQYF

clone_size: -
j_call: TRBJ2-3
d_call: TRBD2
v_call: TRBV19
cdr3_nt: TGTGCCAGTAGTAATAGCGGGAGGGCCCTCGGCACAGATACGCAGTATTTT
cdr3_aa: CASSNSGRALGTDTQYF

clone_size: -
j_call: TRBJ2-7
d_call: -
v_call: TRBV15
cdr3_nt: TGTGCCACCAGCTCAACCTACGAGCAGTACTTC
cdr3_aa: CATSSTYEQYF

clone_size: -
j_call: TRBJ1-1
d_call: -
v_call: TRBV5-4
cdr3_nt: TGTGCCAGCAGCCCGTGGGGGGGCTCGTCTGAAGCTTTCTTT
cdr3_aa: CASSPWGGSSEAFF

clone_size: -
j_call: TRBJ1-3
d_call: -
v_call: TRBV27
cdr3_nt: TGTGCCAGCAGTTCTCCTGGAAACACCATATATTTT
cdr3_aa: CASSSPGNTIYF

clone_size: -
j_call: TRBJ1-1
d_call: -
v_call: TRBV7-2
cdr3_nt: TGTGCCAGCAGCCCCCCAGGAGGGGGGACGACGAGGGGCACTGAAGCTTTCTTT
cdr3_aa: CASSPPGGGTTRGTEAFF

clone_size: -
j_call: TRBJ1-5
d_call: TRBD1
v_call: TRBV2
cdr3_nt: TGTGCCAGCGGGACAGGGGATTCGGGACCCCAGCATTTT
cdr3_aa: CASGTGDSGPQHF

clone_size: -
j_call: TRBJ1-5
d_call: TRBD1
v_call: TRBV28
cdr3_nt: TGTGCCAGCAGTGTTCCGGGACAGTCGTACGGGCCCCAGCATTTT
cdr3_aa: CASSVPGQSYGPQHF

clone_size: -
j_call: TRBJ2-7
d_call: -
v_call: TRBV2
cdr3_nt: TGTGCCAGCTCCGGGGGGCTCGAGCAGTACTTC
cdr3_aa: CASSGGLEQYF

clone_size: -
j_call: TRBJ2-1
d_call: -
v_call: TRBV5-6
cdr3_nt: TGTGCCAGCAGCCCGGCCCGATCTATCCAGGCGGGATACAATGAGCAGTTCTTC
cdr3_aa: CASSPARSIQAGYNEQFF

clone_size: once
j_call: TRBJ1-1
d_call: -
v_call: TRBV7-2
cdr3_nt: TGTGCCAGCACCTTGAGGGTTTCGGGGAGCACTGAAGCTTTCTTT
cdr3_aa: CASTLRVSGSTEAFF

clone_size: -
j_call: TRBJ2-3
d_call: -
v_call: TRBV10-2
cdr3_nt: TGCGCCAGCAGTGGGAGGGCCGACACAGATACGCAGTATTTT
cdr3_aa: CASSGRADTDTQYF

clone_size: -
j_call: TRBJ1-2
d_call: TRBD1
v_call: TRBV6-2/TRBV6-3
cdr3_nt: TGTGCCAGCAGCCGGACAGGGACCCATGGCTACACCTTC
cdr3_aa: CASSRTGTHGYTF

clone_size: -
j_call: TRBJ2-1
d_call: -
v_call: TRBV5-4
cdr3_nt: TGTGCCAGCAGCTTGGGCCAAAGCTCCTACAATGAGCAGTTCTTC
cdr3_aa: CASSLGQSSYNEQFF

clone_size: -
j_call: TRBJ1-5
d_call: TRBD1
v_call: TRBV27
cdr3_nt: TGTGCCAGCAGTCCGGGACAGGGGAATCAGCCCCAGCATTTT
cdr3_aa: CASSPGQGNQPQHF

clone_size: -
j_call: TRBJ1-1
d_call: -
v_call: TRBV4-2
cdr3_nt: TGTGCCAGCAGTCATACTCTCTTGAACACTGAAGCTTTCTTT
cdr3_aa: CASSHTLLNTEAFF

clone_size: -
j_call: TRBJ2-2
d_call: -
v_call: TRBV6-5
cdr3_nt: TGTGCCAGCCAGGGACCTAGGTCGAACACCGGGGAGCTGTTTTTT
cdr3_aa: CASQGPRSNTGELFF

clone_size: once
j_call: TRBJ2-7
d_call: -
v_call: TRBV12-3/TRBV12-4
cdr3_nt: TGTGCCAGCAGTTCCCGTTACGAGCAGTACTTC
cdr3_aa: CASSSRYEQYF

clone_size: -
j_call: TRBJ2-7
d_call: -
v_call: TRBV5-1
cdr3_nt: TGCGCCAGCAGCTCCCCGGGGACGGGCTCCTACGAGCAGTACTTC
cdr3_aa: CASSSPGTGSYEQYF

clone_size: -
j_call: TRBJ2-3
d_call: TRBD2
v_call: TRBV7-8
cdr3_nt: TGTGCCAGCAGCTTAGCGCGGGGGGCGGTAGGTAGCGGGAGTTTGACAGATACGCAGTATTTT
cdr3_aa: CASSLARGAVGSGSLTDTQYF

clone_size: -
j_call: TRBJ2-1
d_call: -
v_call: TRBV7-7
cdr3_nt: TGTGCTAGCAGCACGGACCAATACAATGAGCAGTTCTTC
cdr3_aa: CASSTDQYNEQFF

clone_size: -
j_call: TRBJ2-7
d_call: -
v_call: TRBV4-3
cdr3_nt: TGCGCCAGCAGCCAAGATTGGGACGGTTCCTACGAGCAGTACTTC
cdr3_aa: CASSQDWDGSYEQYF

clone_size: -
j_call: TRBJ2-3
d_call: -
v_call: TRBV7-2
cdr3_nt: TGTGCCAGCAGCTTAGTGGCCTCCACAGATACGCAGTATTTT
cdr3_aa: CASSLVASTDTQYF

clone_size: -
j_call: TRBJ2-3
d_call: TRBD1
v_call: TRBV7-9
cdr3_nt: TGTGCCAGCAGCCCCACAGGGGGGAACACAGATACGCAGTATTTT
cdr3_aa: CASSPTGGNTDTQYF

clone_size: -
j_call: TRBJ2-7
d_call: -
v_call: TRBV3-1/TRBV3-2
cdr3_nt: TGTGCCAGCAGCCGCCTGGGGGGTCGAGAGCAGTACTTC
cdr3_aa: CASSRLGGREQYF

clone_size: -
j_call: TRBJ1-1
d_call: -
v_call: TRBV5-5
cdr3_nt: TGTGCCAGCAGCTTGCGCGGTTTGTCGCTGAACACTGAAGCTTTCTTT
cdr3_aa: CASSLRGLSLNTEAFF

clone_size: -
j_call: TRBJ1-5
d_call: -
v_call: TRBV18
cdr3_nt: TGTGCCAGCTCAACCGATCCACAGCTCTTGAGCAATCAGCCCCAGCATTTT
cdr3_aa: CASSTDPQLLSNQPQHF

clone_size: -
j_call: TRBJ1-2
d_call: TRBD1
v_call: TRBV4-3
cdr3_nt: TGCGCCAGCAGCCAAGCTAGACAGGGGATGAGCTATGGCTACACCTTC
cdr3_aa: CASSQARQGMSYGYTF